This record covers a single T cell receptor beta chain. This entry belongs to a study of blood T cell repertoires in COVID-19. Study details: Sample material is recorded as cDNA or gDNA derived from T cells, B-cell-depleted T cells, or PBMCs.

CDR3 size: 15 residues. J lost 7 bases, V lost 7 bases, and 15 bases had no gene match. Looked up from germline, CDR1 is SGHVS and CDR2 is FNYEAQ. TCRdb's copy holds only in-frame clones and misses some; the assay was immunoSEQ multiplex PCR. The sample comprises about 160,000 clones, around 87% of which are singletons, and about 9.3% rests with the top ten. This receptor was obtained from a woman aged 70-85 years with COVID-19, enrolled during active disease. The chain recombines TRBV7-6 with TRBJ2-5, with 7 bases identical to TRBD2. The sample comprised peripheral blood. The chain's CDR3 is CASTHYGSGEGTQYF. The DNA for the CDR3 is TGTGCCAGCACCCACTATGGTTCCGGGGAGGGGACCCAGTACTTC.